The 10 T cell receptor beta chains listed next were all sequenced from one sample in a study of breast tumors, draining lymph nodes, adjacent tissues. Breast cancer patients provided tissue from their axillary draining lymph nodes. TCRdb reprocessed the multiplex PCR reads via MiXCR and lists one record per CDR3 protein. The sample has roughly 260,000 distinct CDR3 sequences, around 30% seen once. Sequences were obtained from axillary lymph node tissue. These TCRs come from a female donor with breast cancer. Some clones in this sample may be carry-over from other donors' samples.

This clonotype was seen more than once but under ten times. One base away lies a much larger clone, so this may be a sequencing read error. The CDR3 DNA is TGTGCCAGTCAGTCTTCATTACAGGGGGTAAGTCAGCCCCAGCATTTT. It is translated as CASQSSLQGVSQPQHF. The chain uses TRBV7-8 and TRBJ1-5; 8 bases align to TRBD1. Losses at the gene ends were 9 bases for V and 6 bases for J; bases not matched to a gene: 16. CDR1 SGHVS and CDR2 FQNEAQ come from the germline V gene. The CDR3 has 16 residues.

This clonotype was recorded at least ten times. This chain links TRBV19 with TRBJ2-1, with D perhaps matching TRBD2 (6 bases). The CDR3 is made up of 14 amino acids. The germline V gene encodes CDR1 LNHDA and CDR2 SQIVND (reference sequence). V was clipped by 1 base and J by 8 bases, with 12 bases between them. CDR3 nucleotides: TGTGCCAGTAGTATAGGGCGGGAAGGTGATGAGCAGTTCTTC. Its translation: CASSIGREGDEQFF.

A few counts support this clonotype. This chain uses TRBV13 with TRBJ1-5; D might be TRBD1 (5 bases). CDR1 is PRHDT, CDR2 FYEKMQ, per germline (reference sequence). The CDR3 spans 15 residues. With 3 bases removed from V and 1 base from J, the gap between germline ends came to 10 bases. The CDR3 DNA reads TGTGCCAGCAGCTTGCGCAGGGAAAGCAATCAGCCCCAGCATTTT. Translated: CASSLRRESNQPQHF.

This clonotype came up many times. The chain has TRBV12-3 or TRBV12-4 and TRBJ2-7, with 10 positions matching TRBD1. The CDR3 totals 15 residues. V gave up 6 bases and J gave up 9 bases; unmatched junction bases: 14. The CDR3 sequence is CASRDTGTGDNRQYF. The CDR3, as DNA: TGTGCCAGCAGGGATACCGGGACAGGGGACAATCGGCAGTACTTC.

This chain uses TRBV2 with TRBJ1-2; D uncertain. CDR1 is SNHLY and CDR2 is FYNNEI in the germline V gene. The V gene lost 2 bases and the J gene lost 2 bases, with 9 bases spanning the gap. The CDR3 length is 14 residues. The CDR3 nucleotides are TGTGCCAGCAGTGAATCACGAGTCAACTATGGCTACACCTTC. It is translated as CASSESRVNYGYTF.

This clonotype occurred a few times. The gene calls are TRBV3-1 and TRBJ2-2; a weak D match, TRBD1 (6 bases). Trimming shortened V by 6 bases and J by 5 bases, and 19 bases separated the two germline ends. The CDR3 extends over 16 amino acids. From germline, CDR1 is LGHDT and CDR2 YNNKEL (reference sequence). The CDR3 region is CASRNMPRGRTGELFF. For the CDR3, the DNA is TGTGCCAGCAGAAACATGCCCAGGGGAAGAACCGGGGAGCTGTTTTTT.

This clonotype was counted many times. The chain uses TRBV5-6 and TRBJ2-3; TRBD2 is a possible D gene (6 bases). The germline CDR1 and CDR2 sequences are SGHDT and YYEEEE. The germline V and J ends were trimmed by 4 bases and 0 bases, with 15 bases remaining between them. The CDR3 length is 16 residues. The CDR3 DNA follows: TGTGCCAGCAGCCCAGCGGGCGGAGCTAGCACAGATACGCAGTATTTT. This gives the protein CASSPAGGASTDTQYF.

This clonotype was detected only a few times. This chain joins TRBV6-1 and TRBJ2-7, with 8 bases identical to TRBD2. Germline CDR1 MNHNS, CDR2 SASEGT. Losses at the gene ends were 2 bases for V and 1 base for J; bases not matched to a gene: 4. CDR3 length: 15 amino acids. The chain's CDR3 is CASSELGGGSYEQYF. CDR3 coding DNA: TGTGCCAGCAGTGAACTCGGGGGGGGTTCCTACGAGCAGTACTTC.

With respect to this clonotype: A clone one base away is much larger, so this may be a read error. The V and J genes are TRBV5-1 and TRBJ1-4, with unresolved D. The CDR3 sequence is 15 residues long. Per the germline V gene, CDR1 is SGHRS and CDR2 is YFSETQ. CDR3 in amino acids: CASSWGMAVNAKLFF. The CDR3 DNA follows: TGCGCCAGCAGCTGGGGTATGGCAGTTAATGCAAAACTGTTTTTT.

This clonotype has ten or more counts. The rearrangement joins TRBV7-9 to TRBJ1-4; no clear D. CDR3 length: 14 amino acids. Germline lookup yields CDR1 SEHNR and CDR2 FQNEAQ (reference sequence). The ends were cut back, 5 bases at V and 0 bases at J, with 7 bases in the middle. The DNA of the CDR3 is TGTGCCAGCAGCCGAGCGGCAACTAATGAAAAACTGTTTTTT. Protein sequence: CASSRAATNEKLFF.